This T cell receptor (beta chain) came from a study of T cell repertoires in cytomegalovirus infection. The CDR3 spans 16 residues. Germline CDR1 is SGHTA and CDR2 is FQGNSA. Deletions cut 2 bases from V and 2 bases from J, with 15 bases between. MiXCR was run by TCRdb on the reads, yielding one entry per CDR3 protein. Of under 500,000 distinct CDR3 sequences listed, roughly 43% are singletons. Note on this clonotype: As yet, its antigen is unknown.

The sequenced sample was cultured PBMCs, obtained from culture after CMV antigen stimulation. This chain connects TRBV7-2 to TRBJ2-5; weak D call: TRBD2 (5 bases). The receptor comes from a human donor in good health (CMV status not recorded). Some clones in this sample may be carry-over from other donors' samples. The CDR3 is CASSLNDGKRQETQYF. As DNA, the CDR3 is TGTGCCAGCAGCTTAAATGACGGGAAAAGGCAAGAGACCCAGTACTTC.